This T cell receptor (beta chain) was observed in a study of graft-versus-host responses after intestinal transplantation. Sequencing was performed with immunoSEQ multiplex PCR; in TCRdb, only in-frame clones are kept and a portion is missing. The sample carries about 78,000 clones, around 90% recorded once. With V trimmed by 5 bases and J by 13 bases, 11 bases remained unmatched. This CDR3 comprises 14 residues. Germline V gene sequence: CDR1 SEHNR, CDR2 FQNEAQ (reference sequence). This clone was detected only once. The antigen is undetermined. The rearrangement uses TRBV7-9 and TRBJ1-6; 7 bases are a match to TRBD1. Specimen: unstimulated CD8+ T cells sorted from spleen or lymph node cells, collected before transplant. This sequence originates from a human donor who was the organ donor for an intestinal transplant. CDR3 sequence reads: CASSLRDSLSPLHF. The CDR3 nucleotides read TGTGCCAGCAGCCTTAGGGACAGCCTCTCTCCCCTCCACTTT.